The rows below give T cell receptor beta chains drawn from one sample of a study of blood T cells in healthy people across ages. MiXCR was run by TCRdb on the 5' RACE reads, yielding one entry per CDR3 protein. The table has about 1.1 million distinct CDR3 sequences, around two fifths seen once; the top ten hold 13%. Sequenced input: blood. All receptors come from a man younger than 35 in good health. Each CDR3 is given with its conserved first and last residue. A D gene is named only where the DNA matches it firmly. Not every row has a clone size; where given, it reads once, few, many or a size class.

CDR3nt: TGTGCCAGCTCACCGGCGGACGGCCGGGAAAAACTGTTTTTT
CDR3aa: CASSPADGREKLFF
d_gene: -
abundance: few
j_gene: TRBJ1-4
len: 14
v_gene: TRBV18

CDR3nt: TGTGCCAGCAGCCAATCAGAAGGGGGCGGTGGTGGCTACACCTTC
CDR3aa: CASSQSEGGGGGYTF
d_gene: TRBD1
abundance: few
j_gene: TRBJ1-2
len: 15
v_gene: TRBV4-2

CDR3nt: TGTGCCAGCAGCCAACAGGGGTACAATGAGCAGTTCTTC
CDR3aa: CASSQQGYNEQFF
d_gene: TRBD1
abundance: many
j_gene: TRBJ2-1
len: 13
v_gene: TRBV11-1

CDR3nt: TGTGCCAGCAGCCATCGGACAGGGCAAGAGACCCAGTACTTC
CDR3aa: CASSHRTGQETQYF
d_gene: TRBD1
abundance: many
j_gene: TRBJ2-5
len: 14
v_gene: TRBV3-1

CDR3nt: TGTGCCATCAGTGACCTAACTGCAAACATTCAGTACTTC
CDR3aa: CAISDLTANIQYF
d_gene: -
abundance: -
j_gene: TRBJ2-4
len: 13
v_gene: TRBV10-3

CDR3nt: TGCAGCGTTGAGGGACCGGGAAATGGCTACACCTTC
CDR3aa: CSVEGPGNGYTF
d_gene: -
abundance: few
j_gene: TRBJ1-2
len: 12
v_gene: TRBV29-1

CDR3nt: TGTGCCAGCAGCGAGACAGGGGTCGCAGATACGCAGTATTTT
CDR3aa: CASSETGVADTQYF
d_gene: TRBD1
abundance: few
j_gene: TRBJ2-3
len: 14
v_gene: TRBV9

CDR3nt: TGTGCCAGCAGCCCATCAAGGGGGACAGATACGCAGTATTTT
CDR3aa: CASSPSRGTDTQYF
d_gene: -
abundance: many
j_gene: TRBJ2-3
len: 14
v_gene: TRBV12-3/TRBV12-4

CDR3nt: TGTGCCAGCAGTTTAGCGGTAGGAGCGGGGGGTAAAACCTACAATGAGCAGTTCTTC
CDR3aa: CASSLAVGAGGKTYNEQFF
d_gene: TRBD2
abundance: -
j_gene: TRBJ2-1
len: 19
v_gene: TRBV12-3/TRBV12-4

CDR3nt: TGCGCCAGCATGTTGTCGTCGAACACCGGGGAGCTGTTTTTT
CDR3aa: CASMLSSNTGELFF
d_gene: -
abundance: -
j_gene: TRBJ2-2
len: 14
v_gene: TRBV5-1

CDR3nt: TGTGCCAGCAGAAACGGACAGTCACCCCTCCACTTT
CDR3aa: CASRNGQSPLHF
d_gene: -
abundance: -
j_gene: TRBJ1-6
len: 12
v_gene: TRBV27

CDR3nt: TGCGCCAGCAGCCGGGCCCTTTACAATGAGCAGTTCTTC
CDR3aa: CASSRALYNEQFF
d_gene: -
abundance: once
j_gene: TRBJ2-1
len: 13
v_gene: TRBV4-1

CDR3nt: TGTGCCAGCAGTTCCTCCCTTGGGAAGCAGTTCTTC
CDR3aa: CASSSSLGKQFF
d_gene: -
abundance: -
j_gene: TRBJ2-1
len: 12
v_gene: TRBV6-5

CDR3nt: TGTGCCAGCAGCCAAGAGAGAGGCAGCTATGAGCAGTTCTTC
CDR3aa: CASSQERGSYEQFF
d_gene: -
abundance: -
j_gene: TRBJ2-1
len: 14
v_gene: TRBV3-1

CDR3nt: TGCGCCAGCAGCCAAGCTGACAGGGACTATGGCTACACCTTC
CDR3aa: CASSQADRDYGYTF
d_gene: TRBD1
abundance: few
j_gene: TRBJ1-2
len: 14
v_gene: TRBV4-1

CDR3nt: TGTGCCAGCAGTTTACCCGCTCAGCCCCAGCATTTT
CDR3aa: CASSLPAQPQHF
d_gene: -
abundance: -
j_gene: TRBJ1-5
len: 12
v_gene: TRBV12-3/TRBV12-4

CDR3nt: TGTGCCACCGAGCGGACAGGGAATGAAAAACTGTTTTTT
CDR3aa: CATERTGNEKLFF
d_gene: TRBD1
abundance: -
j_gene: TRBJ1-4
len: 13
v_gene: TRBV7-9

CDR3nt: TGCGCCAGCAGCTTGGGGGGCGAGGTTCAGGGGCCCCAGCATTTT
CDR3aa: CASSLGGEVQGPQHF
d_gene: -
abundance: -
j_gene: TRBJ1-5
len: 15
v_gene: TRBV5-1

CDR3nt: TGTGCCAGCAGCCTTAACAGGGGCTATAGCAATCAGCCCCAGCATTTT
CDR3aa: CASSLNRGYSNQPQHF
d_gene: TRBD1
abundance: -
j_gene: TRBJ1-5
len: 16
v_gene: TRBV2

CDR3nt: TGTGCCAGCAGTTTAAGCGGCCGCGGGGTAACCAAAAACATTCAGTACTTC
CDR3aa: CASSLSGRGVTKNIQYF
d_gene: -
abundance: -
j_gene: TRBJ2-4
len: 17
v_gene: TRBV12-3/TRBV12-4

CDR3nt: TGTGCCAGCAGAGCTAGATTTAACACTGAAGCTTTCTTT
CDR3aa: CASRARFNTEAFF
d_gene: -
abundance: -
j_gene: TRBJ1-1
len: 13
v_gene: TRBV6-1

CDR3nt: TGTGCCAGCAGCCCACGGGACAAGGGACGCAATGAGCAGTTCTTC
CDR3aa: CASSPRDKGRNEQFF
d_gene: -
abundance: few
j_gene: TRBJ2-1
len: 15
v_gene: TRBV7-9

CDR3nt: TGTGCCAGCAGCCACGGACTAGCGGGGGTAAATACGCAGTATTTT
CDR3aa: CASSHGLAGVNTQYF
d_gene: TRBD2
abundance: many
j_gene: TRBJ2-3
len: 15
v_gene: TRBV7-2

CDR3nt: TGTGCCAGCAGCACGGACAGGGGCACGGCCTACAATGAGCAGTTCTTC
CDR3aa: CASSTDRGTAYNEQFF
d_gene: TRBD1
abundance: -
j_gene: TRBJ2-1
len: 16
v_gene: TRBV7-2

CDR3nt: TGTGCCAGCAGCTTTGAAGGGGTCTATGGCTACACCTTC
CDR3aa: CASSFEGVYGYTF
d_gene: -
abundance: few
j_gene: TRBJ1-2
len: 13
v_gene: TRBV12-3/TRBV12-4

CDR3nt: TGTGCCAGCAGGTCGACGGCCTCCTATGGCTACACCTTC
CDR3aa: CASRSTASYGYTF
d_gene: -
abundance: few
j_gene: TRBJ1-2
len: 13
v_gene: TRBV28

CDR3nt: TGTGCCAGCAGCTTAGATCTTAGGACAGCGAACAATGAGCAGTTCTTC
CDR3aa: CASSLDLRTANNEQFF
d_gene: -
abundance: -
j_gene: TRBJ2-1
len: 16
v_gene: TRBV11-2

CDR3nt: TGTGCCAGCAGCCAAGATACAGGGGACACTGAAGCTTTCTTT
CDR3aa: CASSQDTGDTEAFF
d_gene: TRBD1
abundance: few
j_gene: TRBJ1-1
len: 14
v_gene: TRBV4-2

CDR3nt: TGTGCCAGCAGCCAGGGGGTGAGCACTGAAGCTTTCTTT
CDR3aa: CASSQGVSTEAFF
d_gene: -
abundance: -
j_gene: TRBJ1-1
len: 13
v_gene: TRBV14

CDR3nt: TGTGCCAGCAGCCCCGAAGGGTTCTATAGCACAGATACGCAGTATTTT
CDR3aa: CASSPEGFYSTDTQYF
d_gene: -
abundance: -
j_gene: TRBJ2-3
len: 16
v_gene: TRBV13

CDR3nt: TGTGCCAGCAGTCTACGTCACGTCCGGGCGCAGTATTTT
CDR3aa: CASSLRHVRAQYF
d_gene: -
abundance: many
j_gene: TRBJ2-3
len: 13
v_gene: TRBV12-3/TRBV12-4

CDR3nt: TGTGCCAGCAGCCCGGGAGGACCCCTCCACTTT
CDR3aa: CASSPGGPLHF
d_gene: -
abundance: -
j_gene: TRBJ1-6
len: 11
v_gene: TRBV7-9